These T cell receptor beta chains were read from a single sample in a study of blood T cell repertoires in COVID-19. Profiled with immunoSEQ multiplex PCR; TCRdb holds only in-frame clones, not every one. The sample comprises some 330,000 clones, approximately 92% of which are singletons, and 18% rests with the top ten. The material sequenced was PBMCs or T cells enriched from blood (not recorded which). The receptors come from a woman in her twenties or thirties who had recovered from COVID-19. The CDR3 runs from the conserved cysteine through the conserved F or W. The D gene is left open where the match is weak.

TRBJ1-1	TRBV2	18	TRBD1	CASSERARTGKSNTEAFF	TGTGCCAGCAGTGAACGAGCCAGGACAGGGAAGTCGAACACTGAAGCTTTCTTT
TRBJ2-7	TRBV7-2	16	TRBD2	CASSPLAGGAGHEQYF	TGTGCCAGCAGCCCCCTGGCGGGAGGAGCAGGACACGAGCAGTACTTC
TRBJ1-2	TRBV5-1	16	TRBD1	CASSKNLWDSKDGYTF	TGCGCCAGCAGCAAAAACCTTTGGGACAGTAAAGATGGCTACACCTTC
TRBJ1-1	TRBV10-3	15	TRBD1	CAIKAGTGADTEAFF	TGTGCCATCAAAGCCGGGACAGGGGCTGACACTGAAGCTTTCTTT
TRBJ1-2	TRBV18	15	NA	CASSPDTQRWDGYTF	TGTGCCAGCTCACCCGATACTCAGCGGTGGGATGGCTACACCTTC
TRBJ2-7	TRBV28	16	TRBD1	CASNGMLGGQGYEQYF	TGTGCCAGCAATGGAATGTTAGGTGGACAGGGCTACGAGCAGTACTTC
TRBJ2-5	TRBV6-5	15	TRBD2	CASSSSAGVQETQYF	TGTGCCAGCAGTTCATCAGCGGGGGTGCAAGAGACCCAGTACTTC
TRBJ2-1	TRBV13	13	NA	CASSFSHYNEQFF	TGTGCCAGCAGCTTTAGTCATTACAATGAGCAGTTCTTC
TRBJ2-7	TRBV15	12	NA	CATSRDQMSTYF	TGTGCCACCAGCAGAGATCAAATGAGTACGTACTTC
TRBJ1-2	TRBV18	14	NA	CASSPDSGVHGYTF	TGTGCCAGCTCTCCCGACAGCGGGGTCCATGGCTACACCTTC